The 7 T cell receptor beta chains listed next were all sequenced from one sample in a study of prognosis after radiotherapy for stage I lung cancer. CDR3 of TCR beta was amplified from genomic DNA via a two-round multiplex PCR. Every TRBV and TRBJ gene had its own specific primer in first-round PCR. TCRdb re-called the multiplex PCR reads with MiXCR, one entry per CDR3 protein. The sample has about 12,000 distinct CDR3 sequences; roughly 50% are singletons. This sample comprised PBMCs, obtained before or after stereotactic body radiation therapy (not recorded which). All receptors come from a donor aged 50 or older with non-small cell lung cancer.

CDR3 protein: CASSYSSYGYTF. The DNA of the CDR3 is TGTGCCAGCAGCTACAGTTCCTATGGCTACACCTTC. V gene TRBV12-3 or TRBV12-4 combines with J gene TRBJ1-2; D is uncertain. Trimming removed 6 bases at V and 4 bases at J, with 9 bases between. The CDR3 has 12 residues.

V and J are TRBV28 and TRBJ1-2, with D possibly being TRBD1 (6 bases). The V and J ends lost 8 bases and 0 bases respectively, with 19 bases between them. CDR3 length: 16 residues. Germline V gives CDR1 MDHEN, CDR2 SYDVKM. The CDR3 DNA reads as TGTGCCAGCGGTTCACAGGGAGGAGGTTCTAACTATGGCTACACCTTC. Translating it yields CASGSQGGGSNYGYTF.

This clonotype was counted many times. The chain links TRBV19 to TRBJ2-3, with D unclear. Looked up from germline, CDR1 is LNHDA and CDR2 is SQIVND (reference sequence). The CDR3 length is 13 residues. Deletions cut 0 bases from V and 0 bases from J, with 1 base between. CDR3 sequence: CASSIESTDTQYF. Written as DNA, the CDR3 is TGTGCCAGTAGTATAGAAAGCACAGATACGCAGTATTTT.

Judged by abundance, this clonotype is medium-sized. The chain uses TRBV6-1 and TRBJ2-1; 7 positions agree with TRBD1. The J segment lost 5 bases and the V segment lost 10 bases, leaving 11 bases of the junction unmatched. The germline gives CDR1 MNHNS, CDR2 SASEGT. The CDR3 has 14 residues. CDR3 protein: CATRPYTGDNEQFF. Written as DNA, the CDR3 is TGTGCCACTCGACCCTATACAGGGGACAATGAGCAGTTCTTC.

This clonotype is labeled as medium-sized. V and J are TRBV2 and TRBJ2-3; 8 bases are shared with TRBD1. Looked up from germline, CDR1 is SNHLY and CDR2 is FYNNEI. The CDR3 totals 14 residues. Trimming removed 10 bases from V and 2 bases from J; junction bases left unmatched: 8. The CDR3 DNA sequence: TGTGCCACTCAACAGGGGGTTAACACAGATACGCAGTATTTT. As protein: CATQQGVNTDTQYF. The complete variable domain, with remaining parts taken from reference TRBV2 and TRBJ2-3, reads EPEVTQTPSHQVTQMGQEVILRCVPISNHLYFYWYRQILGQKVEFLVSFYNNEISEKSEIFDDQFSVERPDGSNFTLKIRSTKLEDSAMYFCATQQGVNTDTQYFGPGTRLTVL.

This rearrangement joins TRBV20-1 to TRBJ2-1, with TRBD2 matching 11 bases. Germline CDR1 reads DFQATT; CDR2 reads SNEGSKA (reference sequence). J was trimmed by 14 bases and V by 3 bases; bases with no gene match: 15. The CDR3 is made up of 15 amino acids. CDR3 in amino acids: CSASATSGGSNGEFF. The CDR3 DNA sequence: TGCAGTGCTAGCGCTACTAGCGGGGGCTCCAACGGGGAGTTCTTC.

This clonotype was detected many times. The chain employs TRBV4-2 and TRBJ2-7, with 7 bases aligning to TRBD2. This CDR3 region has 14 residues. The junction had 5 bases not matched to a gene; V was cut back by 3 bases and J by 3 bases. CDR1 and CDR2 (germline): LGHNA, YNFKEQ. This CDR3 reads CASSQESGGYEQYF. In DNA form, the CDR3 reads TGTGCCAGCAGCCAGGAATCGGGGGGCTACGAGCAGTACTTC.